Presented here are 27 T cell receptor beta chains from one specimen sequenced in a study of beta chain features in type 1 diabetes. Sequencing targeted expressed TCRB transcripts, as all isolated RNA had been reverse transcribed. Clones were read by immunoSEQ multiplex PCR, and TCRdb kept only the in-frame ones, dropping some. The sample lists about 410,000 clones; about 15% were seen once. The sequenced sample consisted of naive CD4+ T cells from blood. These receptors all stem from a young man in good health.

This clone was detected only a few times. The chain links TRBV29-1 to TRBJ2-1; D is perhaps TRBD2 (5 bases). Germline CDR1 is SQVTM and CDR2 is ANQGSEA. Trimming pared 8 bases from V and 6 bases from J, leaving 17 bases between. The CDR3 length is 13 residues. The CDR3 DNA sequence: TGCAGCCCTTACGGTCAAAGCGGCAATGAGCAGTTCTTC. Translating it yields CSPYGQSGNEQFF.

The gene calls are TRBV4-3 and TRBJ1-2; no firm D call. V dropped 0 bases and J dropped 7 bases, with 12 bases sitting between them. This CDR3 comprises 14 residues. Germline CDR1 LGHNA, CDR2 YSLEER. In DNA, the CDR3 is TGCGCCAGCAGCCAAGAACCTAAGGGTCCTGGCTACACCTTC. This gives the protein CASSQEPKGPGYTF.

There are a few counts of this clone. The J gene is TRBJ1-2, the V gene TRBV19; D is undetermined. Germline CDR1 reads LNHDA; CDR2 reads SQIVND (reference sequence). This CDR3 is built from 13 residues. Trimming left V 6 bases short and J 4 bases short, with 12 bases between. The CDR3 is CASRRQITYGYTF. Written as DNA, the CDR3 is TGTGCCAGTAGGAGACAAATAACCTATGGCTACACCTTC.

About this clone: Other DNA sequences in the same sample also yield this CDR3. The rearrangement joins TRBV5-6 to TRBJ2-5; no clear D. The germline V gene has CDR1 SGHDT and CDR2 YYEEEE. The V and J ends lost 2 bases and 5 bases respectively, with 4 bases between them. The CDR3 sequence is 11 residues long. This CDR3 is CASSLAETQYF. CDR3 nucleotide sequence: TGTGCCAGCAGCTTAGCGGAGACCCAGTACTTC.

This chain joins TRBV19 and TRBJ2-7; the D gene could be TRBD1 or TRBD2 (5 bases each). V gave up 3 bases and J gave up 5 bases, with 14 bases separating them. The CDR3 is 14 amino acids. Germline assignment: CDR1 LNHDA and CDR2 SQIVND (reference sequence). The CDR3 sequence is CASSIGGRENEQYF. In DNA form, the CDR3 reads TGTGCCAGTAGTATCGGTGGCAGGGAGAACGAGCAGTACTTC.

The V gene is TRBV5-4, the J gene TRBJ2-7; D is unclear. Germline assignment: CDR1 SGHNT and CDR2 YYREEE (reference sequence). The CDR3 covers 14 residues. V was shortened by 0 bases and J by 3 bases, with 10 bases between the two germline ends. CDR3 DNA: TGTGCCAGCAGCTTGGCTCCCCAAGGCTACGAGCAGTACTTC. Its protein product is CASSLAPQGYEQYF.

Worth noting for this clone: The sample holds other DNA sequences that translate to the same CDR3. In DNA form, the CDR3 reads TGTGCCAGTAGTATAGCCGGTTATGGCTACACCTTC. As protein: CASSIAGYGYTF. The V and J genes are TRBV19 and TRBJ1-2; D not certain. V was trimmed by 1 base and J by 5 bases, leaving 5 bases between them. Germline V gives CDR1 LNHDA, CDR2 SQIVND (reference sequence). The CDR3 is made up of 12 amino acids.

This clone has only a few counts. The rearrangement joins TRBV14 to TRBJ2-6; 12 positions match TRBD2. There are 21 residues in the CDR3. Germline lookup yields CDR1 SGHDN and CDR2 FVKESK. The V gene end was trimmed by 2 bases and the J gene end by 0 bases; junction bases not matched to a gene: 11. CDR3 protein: CASSQRPPLAGGVSGANVLTF. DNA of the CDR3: TGTGCCAGCAGCCAACGCCCCCCTCTAGCGGGAGGGGTCTCTGGGGCCAACGTCCTGACTTTC.

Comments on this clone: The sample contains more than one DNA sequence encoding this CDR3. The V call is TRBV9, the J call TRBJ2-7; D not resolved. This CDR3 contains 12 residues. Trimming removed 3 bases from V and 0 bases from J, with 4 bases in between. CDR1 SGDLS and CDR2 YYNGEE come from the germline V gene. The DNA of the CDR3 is TGTGCCAGCAGCGCAAACTCCTACGAGCAGTACTTC. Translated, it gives CASSANSYEQYF. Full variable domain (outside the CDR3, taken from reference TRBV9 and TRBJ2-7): DSGVTQTPKHLITATGQRVTLRCSPRSGDLSVYWYQQSLDQGLQFLIQYYNGEERAKGNILERFSAQQFPDLHSELNLSSLELGDSALYFCASSANSYEQYFGPGTRLTVT.

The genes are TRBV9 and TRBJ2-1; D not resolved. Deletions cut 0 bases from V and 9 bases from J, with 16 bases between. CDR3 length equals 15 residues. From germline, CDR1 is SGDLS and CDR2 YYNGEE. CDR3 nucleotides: TGTGCCAGCAGCGTAGCAGGAGTTGGCTTCATTGAGCAGTTCTTC. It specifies CASSVAGVGFIEQFF.

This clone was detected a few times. CDR3 sequence (DNA): TGTGCCAGCAGCTTAGCGGGTGAAGCGGGGAAGCAGTTCTTC. Amino acid sequence: CASSLAGEAGKQFF. The chain recombines TRBV7-9 with TRBJ2-1, with TRBD2 identical over 7 bases. The ends lost 0 bases at V and 11 bases at J; junction bases unmatched: 7. The CDR3 sequence is 14 residues long. Germline V gene sequence: CDR1 SEHNR, CDR2 FQNEAQ (reference sequence).

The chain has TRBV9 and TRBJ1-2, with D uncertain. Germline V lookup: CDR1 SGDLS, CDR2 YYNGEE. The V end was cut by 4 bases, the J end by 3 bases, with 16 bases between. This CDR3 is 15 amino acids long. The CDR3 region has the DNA TGTGCCAGCAGCCCGAGACCCGCCTGGGACTATGGCTACACCTTC. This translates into CASSPRPAWDYGYTF.

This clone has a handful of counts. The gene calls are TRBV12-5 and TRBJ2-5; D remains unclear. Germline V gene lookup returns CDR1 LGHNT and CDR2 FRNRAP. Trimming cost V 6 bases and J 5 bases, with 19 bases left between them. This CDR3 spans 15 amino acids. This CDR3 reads CASGERTESRETQYF. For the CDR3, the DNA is TGTGCTAGTGGGGAAAGGACGGAGTCCCGGGAGACCCAGTACTTC.

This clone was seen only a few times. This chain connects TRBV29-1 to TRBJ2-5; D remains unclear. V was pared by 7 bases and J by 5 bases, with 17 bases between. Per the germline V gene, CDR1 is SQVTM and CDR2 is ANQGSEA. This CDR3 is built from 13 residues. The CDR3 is CSGRVPGTETQYF. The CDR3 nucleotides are TGCAGCGGCCGGGTCCCGGGCACGGAGACCCAGTACTTC.

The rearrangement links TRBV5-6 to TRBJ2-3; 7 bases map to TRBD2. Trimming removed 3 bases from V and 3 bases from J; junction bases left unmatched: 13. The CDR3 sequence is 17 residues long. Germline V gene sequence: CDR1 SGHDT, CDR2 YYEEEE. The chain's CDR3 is CASSSYLVAGRTDTQYF. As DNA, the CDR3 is TGTGCCAGCAGCTCGTACCTGGTAGCGGGCAGAACAGATACGCAGTATTTT.

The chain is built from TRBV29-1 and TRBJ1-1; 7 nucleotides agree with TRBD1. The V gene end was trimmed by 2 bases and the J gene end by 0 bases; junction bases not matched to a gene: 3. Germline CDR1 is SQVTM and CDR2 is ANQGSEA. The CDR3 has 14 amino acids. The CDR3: CSVETGAMNTEAFF. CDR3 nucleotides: TGCAGCGTTGAAACAGGGGCAATGAACACTGAAGCTTTCTTT.

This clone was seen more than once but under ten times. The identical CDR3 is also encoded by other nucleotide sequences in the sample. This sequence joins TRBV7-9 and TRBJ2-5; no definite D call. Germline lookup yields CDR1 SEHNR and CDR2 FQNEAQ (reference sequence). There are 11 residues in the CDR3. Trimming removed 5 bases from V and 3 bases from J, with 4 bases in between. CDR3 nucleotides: TGTGCCAGCAGCCCCAAAGAGACCCAGTACTTC. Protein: CASSPKETQYF.

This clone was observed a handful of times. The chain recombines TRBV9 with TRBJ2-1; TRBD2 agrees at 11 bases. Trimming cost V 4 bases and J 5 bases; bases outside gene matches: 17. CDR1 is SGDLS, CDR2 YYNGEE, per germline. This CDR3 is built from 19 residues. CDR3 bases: TGTGCCAGCAGCTCCCGAGGCTCCGGGACTAGCGGAAGCCACAATGAGCAGTTCTTC. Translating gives CASSSRGSGTSGSHNEQFF.

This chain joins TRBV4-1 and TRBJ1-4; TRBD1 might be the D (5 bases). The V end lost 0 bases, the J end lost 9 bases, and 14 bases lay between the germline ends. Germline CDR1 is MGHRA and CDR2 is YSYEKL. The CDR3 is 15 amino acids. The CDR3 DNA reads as TGCGCCAGCAGCCAAGACCCAGGGTCCAAGCAAAAACTGTTTTTT. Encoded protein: CASSQDPGSKQKLFF.

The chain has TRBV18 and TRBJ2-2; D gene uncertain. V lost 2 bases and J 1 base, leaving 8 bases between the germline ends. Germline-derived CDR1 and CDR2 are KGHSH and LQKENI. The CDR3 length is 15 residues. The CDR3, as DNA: TGTGCCAGCTCACCATATACAGTGAACACCGGGGAGCTGTTTTTT. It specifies CASSPYTVNTGELFF. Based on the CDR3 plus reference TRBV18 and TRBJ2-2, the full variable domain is NAGVMQNPRHLVRRRGQEARLRCSPMKGHSHVYWYRQLPEEGLKFMVYLQKENIIDESGMPKERFSAEFPKEGPSILRIQQVVRGDSAAYFCASSPYTVNTGELFFGEGSRLTVL.

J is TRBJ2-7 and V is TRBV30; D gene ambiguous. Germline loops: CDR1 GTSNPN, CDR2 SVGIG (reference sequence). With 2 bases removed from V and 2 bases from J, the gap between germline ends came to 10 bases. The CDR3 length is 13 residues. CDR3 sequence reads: CAWSLGAPYEQYV. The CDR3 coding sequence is TGTGCCTGGAGTCTAGGCGCCCCCTACGAGCAGTACGTC.

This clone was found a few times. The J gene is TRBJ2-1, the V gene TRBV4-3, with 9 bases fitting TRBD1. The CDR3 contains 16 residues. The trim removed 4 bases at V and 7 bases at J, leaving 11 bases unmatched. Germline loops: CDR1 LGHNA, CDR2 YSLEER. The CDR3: CASSRSLDRGRNEQFF. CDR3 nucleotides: TGCGCCAGCAGCCGGTCCCTCGACAGGGGGAGGAATGAGCAGTTCTTC.

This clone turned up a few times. This chain's CDR3 is CASSANRFYEQYF. In DNA form, the CDR3 reads TGTGCCAGCAGTGCTAACAGATTCTACGAGCAGTACTTC. J is TRBJ2-7 and V is TRBV2; D gene uncertain. V shed 4 bases and J shed 3 bases, with 10 bases lying between them. This CDR3 has 13 amino acids. The germline V gene has CDR1 SNHLY and CDR2 FYNNEI.

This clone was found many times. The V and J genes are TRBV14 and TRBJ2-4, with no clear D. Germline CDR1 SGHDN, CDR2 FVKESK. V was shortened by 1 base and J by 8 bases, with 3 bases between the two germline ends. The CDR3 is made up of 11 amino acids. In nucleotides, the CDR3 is TGTGCCAGCAGCCAAGTTGACATTCAGTACTTC. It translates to CASSQVDIQYF. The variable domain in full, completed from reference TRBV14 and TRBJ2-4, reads EAGVTQFPSHSVIEKGQTVTLRCDPISGHDNLYWYRRVMGKEIKFLLHFVKESKQDESGMPNNRFLAERTGGTYSTLKVQPAELEDSGVYFCASSQVDIQYFGAGTRLSVL.

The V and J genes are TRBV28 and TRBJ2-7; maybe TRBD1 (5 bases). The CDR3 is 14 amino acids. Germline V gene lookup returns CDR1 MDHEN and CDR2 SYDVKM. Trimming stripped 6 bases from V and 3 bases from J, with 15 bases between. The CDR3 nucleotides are TGTGCCAGCAGGGGTAGATCCGGACACTACGAGCAGTACGTC. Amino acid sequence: CASRGRSGHYEQYV.

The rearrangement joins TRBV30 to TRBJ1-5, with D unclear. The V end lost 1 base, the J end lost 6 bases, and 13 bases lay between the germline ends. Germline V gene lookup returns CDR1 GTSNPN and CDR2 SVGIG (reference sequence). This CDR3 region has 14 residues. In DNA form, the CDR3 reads TGTGCCTGGAGTGAATTGGGCTTAGGTCAGCCCCAGCATTTT. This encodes CAWSELGLGQPQHF.

CDR3 sequence: CASSLSTIMGDQPQHF. The CDR3 region has the DNA TGTGCCAGCAGCCTCTCGACAATTATGGGAGATCAGCCCCAGCATTTT. The chain links TRBV13 to TRBJ1-5; D is uncertain. The CDR3 runs 16 residues. CDR1 PRHDT and CDR2 FYEKMQ come from the germline V gene (reference sequence). The V end was cut by 5 bases, the J end by 5 bases, with 19 bases between.